The sequence of this T cell receptor beta chain was determined in a study of vaccination effects on CD4 cells after COVID-19. CDR3 size: 12 residues. Germline CDR1 and CDR2: SGHTA and FQGTGA. Trimming took off 2 bases at V and 3 bases at J, with 3 bases between the two ends. General study findings and limits: Marked contraction was observed in infection-induced and vaccine-induced clones late after vaccination.

Clones were sequenced by immunoSEQ multiplex PCR, and TCRdb holds only the in-frame ones, with some missing. This table has about 59,000 clones, about 73% appearing once. With respect to this clone: Its matching antigen is unknown.

Sequencing followed a ViraFEST assay step that expanded antigen-specific CD4+ T cells with viral peptide pools. Culturing for approximately 10 days preceded CD4+ T cell isolation. Each person got two doses of an mRNA SARS-CoV-2 vaccine, BNT162b2 or mRNA-1273. None of the vaccinated had previously contracted SARS-CoV-2, and their nucleocapsid antibodies tested negative. Researchers reported culturing over 1.5 million PBMC in each well, adding 8 to 10 IU/ml IL-2 and about 9.6 ug/ml peptides. The specimen was CD4+ T cells from PBMCs cultured with HCoV-OC43 spike peptides, collected after COVID-19 vaccination. Subset defined: HCoV-OC43 spike overlapping peptide pool stimulation. The clonotype originates from a human donor who received a COVID-19 vaccine. The chain couples TRBV7-3 to TRBJ2-3; D remains ambiguous. The DNA of the CDR3 is TGTGCCAGCAGCTTATTTACAGATACGCAGTATTTT. It yields the protein CASSLFTDTQYF.